This entry describes one T cell receptor beta chain. This CDR3 region has 14 residues. Using immunoSEQ multiplex PCR, the repertoire was profiled, and TCRdb retains in-frame clones only, with some absent. Of 90,000 to 110,000 clones listed, 88% are singletons. This sample is drawn from a study of cytomegalovirus exposure and HLA in healthy donors. Sequenced sample: PBMCs. The receptor's source is a young woman in good health and CMV-seronegative. The V call is TRBV21-1, the J call TRBJ2-5; the table names TRBD2, a call not compared with the DNA. TRBV21-1 is listed as a pseudogene. CDR3 in amino acids: CASSRERGQETQYF. CDR3 coding DNA: TGTGCCAGCAGCAGAGAACGGGGGCAAGAGACCCAGTACTTC.